This TCR beta chain appears in the sequencing data of a study of regulatory T cells in long-lasting Graves disease. Overall study context: Recently diagnosed Graves' patients had received antithyroid drugs for under 3 months. The study's findings and limits: Persistent-disease Graves' patients showed less TCR diversity than new cases. The work looked only at peripheral blood and did not look at thyroid tissue.

The time point here: newly diagnosed GD, antithyroid drugs for less than 3 months. From RNA extracted from PBMCs, the TCR library was made. From each patient, roughly 10 milliliters of peripheral blood was drawn and collected into an EDTA anticoagulant tube. Libraries of TCR beta came from iRepertoire HTBI primers plus Arm-PCR of CDR3 regions. TCRdb reprocessed the multiplex PCR reads with MiXCR, giving one entry per CDR3 protein. The profile shows some 240,000 distinct CDR3 sequences, roughly 18% of them singletons. This clonotype was detected ten times or more. Its antigen is not known. The CDR3 has 16 amino acids. V was cut by 6 bases and J by 6 bases, with 23 bases left in between. Germline CDR1 and CDR2: LGHNT and FRNRAP. The sample was also linked to a second study, of T cells in Graves' hyperthyroidism and ophthalmopathy.

The TCR was taken from a woman aged 25 to 45 with Graves disease. Material: peripheral blood mononuclear cells (PBMCs), obtained at new diagnosis, from a patient treated with antithyroid drugs. V is TRBV12-5 and J is TRBJ1-2; weak D call: TRBD1 (6 bases). The CDR3 region has the DNA TGTGCTAGTGGCCCCAGTTTGGGCAGGGGTTTCGATGGCTACACCTTC. Protein sequence: CASGPSLGRGFDGYTF.